A single sample is the source of the 27 T cell receptor beta chains below, sequenced in a study of human T cells and chemical hapten exposure. Time point given: healthy volunteer bleed at 2 weeks. The study extracted total RNA from unfractionated whole blood. One entry per CDR3 protein, called by TCRdb with MiXCR from the RACE reads. The sample yields 85,000 to 95,000 distinct CDR3 sequences, approximately 9% seen once. Source material: whole blood. The receptors shown here come from a female donor in good health. Some clones in this sample may be carry-over from other donors' samples.

This clonotype was seen at least ten times. The V and J genes are TRBV11-3 and TRBJ1-2; D is undetermined. CDR3 length equals 14 residues. The V and J ends lost 3 bases and 6 bases respectively, with 14 bases between them. Germline V gives CDR1 SGHNT, CDR2 YENEEA. CDR3 loop: CASSLRASGDGYTF. Written as DNA, the CDR3 is TGTGCCAGCAGCTTGCGGGCCTCGGGCGATGGCTACACCTTC.

This clonotype was recorded a few times. This chain uses TRBV9 with TRBJ2-1; 10 bases fit TRBD2. Unmatched junction bases numbered 15, after V lost 7 bases and J lost 8 bases. Germline CDR1 and CDR2: SGDLS and YYNGEE. The CDR3 loop spans 16 amino acids. CDR3 loop: CASSPPLAGVIDEQFF. DNA of the CDR3: TGTGCCAGCTCCCCACCGCTAGCGGGAGTAATCGATGAGCAGTTCTTC.

The chain joins TRBV7-9 to TRBJ2-5; no clear D. This CDR3 is built from 12 residues. The germline gives CDR1 SEHNR, CDR2 FQNEAQ (reference sequence). Deletions cut 0 bases from V and 9 bases from J, with 8 bases between. This chain's CDR3 is CASSLAGVAQYF. The CDR3 DNA reads TGTGCCAGCAGCTTAGCGGGTGTAGCCCAGTACTTC.

The J gene is TRBJ2-7, the V gene TRBV13, with D maybe TRBD2 (5 bases). V lost 5 bases and J 1 base, leaving 12 bases between the germline ends. The CDR3 runs 14 residues. Germline values: CDR1 PRHDT, CDR2 FYEKMQ (reference sequence). CDR3 sequence reads: CASSPGRGSYEQYF. The CDR3 nucleotides read TGTGCCAGCAGCCCGGGCCGGGGTTCCTACGAGCAGTACTTC.

This clonotype was observed a few times. V and J are TRBV7-9 and TRBJ1-3; no clear D. V dropped 8 bases and J dropped 5 bases, with 19 bases sitting between them. Germline V gene data show CDR1 as SEHNR and CDR2 as FQNEAQ (reference sequence). CDR3 length equals 15 residues. The CDR3 nucleotides are TGTGCCAGCTCCTTGGACGGCGGATGGAGAAACACCATATATTTT. Translation gives CASSLDGGWRNTIYF.

This clonotype was detected a few times. The junction departs from germline at one end; a sequencing error may be responsible. This chain uses TRBV20-1 with TRBJ2-3; 7 bases match TRBD1. CDR1 DFQATT and CDR2 SNEGSKA come from the germline V gene (reference sequence). The CDR3 totals 15 residues. The CDR3 nucleotides are TGCAGTGTTAGAGAGTCCGAGGGGGCGTCAGATACGCAGTATTTT. As protein: CSVRESEGASDTQYF.

This clonotype was seen a few times. V usage is TRBV5-1 and J usage is TRBJ2-1, with TRBD1 as a possible D gene (6 bases). V lost 5 bases and J 5 bases, leaving 20 bases between the germline ends. Germline V gene lookup returns CDR1 SGHRS and CDR2 YFSETQ. This CDR3 region has 16 residues. The CDR3 nucleotides read TGCGCCAGCAGTTCATTCGGGACACTTTCCAACAATGAGCAGTTCTTC. It specifies CASSSFGTLSNNEQFF.

V usage is TRBV7-9 and J usage is TRBJ2-4, with D unresolved. Per germline, CDR1 SEHNR and CDR2 FQNEAQ (reference sequence). This CDR3 has 14 amino acids. Deletions cut 5 bases from V and 0 bases from J, with 8 bases between. The CDR3 DNA reads as TGTGCCAGCAGCCCCGGATTAGCCAAAAACATTCAGTACTTC. Amino acids: CASSPGLAKNIQYF.

A few counts support this clonotype. The chain has TRBV5-1 and TRBJ1-1; 8 bases are shared with TRBD1. This CDR3 spans 14 amino acids. V lost 4 bases to trimming and J lost 11 bases; unmatched junction nucleotides: 13. The germline CDR1 and CDR2 sequences are SGHRS and YFSETQ. CDR3 sequence: CASSAGTGTLVAFF. Written as DNA, the CDR3 is TGCGCCAGCAGCGCGGGGACAGGTACTCTTGTCGCTTTCTTT.

This chain joins TRBV3-2 and TRBJ1-5; TRBD1 reflects the table's D call only, with no check against the DNA. TRBV3-2 is a pseudogene locus. The CDR3 consists of 16 residues. For the CDR3, the DNA is TGTGCCAGCAGCCAAGATAGAGGACAGGTTGTTCAGCCCCAGCATTTT. This encodes CASSQDRGQVVQPQHF.

The sample holds many counts of this clonotype. V gene TRBV7-2 combines with J gene TRBJ1-6; D gene unclear. V lost 2 bases and J lost 6, with 8 bases in between. The V gene's germline CDR1 is SGHTA and CDR2 FQGNSA. This CDR3 has 14 amino acids. Here the CDR3 reads CASSLLDINSPLHF. In nucleotides, the CDR3 is TGTGCCAGCAGCTTACTCGACATTAATTCACCCCTCCACTTT.

This clonotype was detected many times. The CDR3 spells CASSESRVSTDTSQYF. The CDR3 DNA reads as TGCGCCAGCAGTGAAAGTAGAGTCAGCACAGATACTTCGCAGTATTTT. V usage is TRBV10-2 and J usage is TRBJ2-3; D unclear. Between the trimmed V and J ends, which lost 3 bases and 10 bases, there was a span of 23 bases. In germline, CDR1 is WSHSY, CDR2 SAAADI. The CDR3 totals 16 residues.

The CDR3 DNA follows: TGTGCCAGCAGTGGAACAGGGGGATCTGATGAAAAACTGTTTTTT. Its translation: CASSGTGGSDEKLFF. The genes are TRBV28 and TRBJ1-4; 8 bases align to TRBD1. Per the germline V gene, CDR1 is MDHEN and CDR2 is SYDVKM. The CDR3 runs 15 residues. The V and J ends lost 5 bases and 6 bases, in that order; junction bases with no gene match: 8.

This clonotype was observed at least ten times. This chain links TRBV7-2 with TRBJ1-5; TRBD1 might be the D (5 bases). Germline-derived CDR1 and CDR2 are SGHTA and FQGNSA. V lost 4 bases to trimming and J lost 0 bases, with 10 bases between them. CDR3 size: 15 residues. The CDR3 DNA follows: TGTGCCAGCAGCTCCGGACACCTTAGCAATCAGCCCCAGCATTTT. It codes for CASSSGHLSNQPQHF. Variable domain in full (rest from reference TRBV7-2 and TRBJ1-5): GAGVSQSPSNKVTEKGKDVELRCDPISGHTALYWYRQSLGQGLEFLIYFQGNSAPDKSGLPSDRFSAERTGGSVSTLTIQRTQQEDSAVYLCASSSGHLSNQPQHFGDGTRLSIL.

Here the CDR3 DNA reads TGTGCCAGCAGCGTAGGTCTAGGGGAGACCCAGTACTTC. Translation: CASSVGLGETQYF. The chain couples TRBV9 to TRBJ2-5; D is unresolved. Germline CDR1 is SGDLS and CDR2 is YYNGEE. V gave up 0 bases and J gave up 5 bases, with 8 bases separating them. The CDR3 extends over 13 amino acids.

The chain is built from TRBV12-3 or TRBV12-4 and TRBJ2-1; TRBD2 matches at 8 bases. V gave up 7 bases and J gave up 4 bases; unmatched junction bases: 3. The CDR3 extends over 13 amino acids. CDR3 region: CASTPGGYNEQFF. CDR3 bases: TGTGCCAGCACCCCGGGGGGGTACAATGAGCAGTTCTTC.

There are a few counts of this clonotype. This rearrangement joins TRBV7-2 to TRBJ1-2; a weak D match, TRBD1 (5 bases). Germline V gives CDR1 SGHTA, CDR2 FQGNSA. The length of the CDR3 is 17 residues. Trimming took 0 bases from V and 4 from J, leaving 18 bases between them. The CDR3 sequence is CASSLARNPGGIYGYTF. In nucleotides, the CDR3 is TGTGCCAGCAGCTTAGCTCGAAATCCGGGGGGAATCTATGGCTACACCTTC. The whole variable domain, remainder taken from reference TRBV7-2 and TRBJ1-2, is GAGVSQSPSNKVTEKGKDVELRCDPISGHTALYWYRQSLGQGLEFLIYFQGNSAPDKSGLPSDRFSAERTGGSVSTLTIQRTQQEDSAVYLCASSLARNPGGIYGYTFGSGTRLTVV.

This clonotype was found a few times. The chain combines TRBV6-4 with TRBJ2-1; 11 bases are shared with TRBD2. Germline V gives CDR1 MRHNA, CDR2 SNTAGT. The CDR3 is 14 amino acids. The junction had 3 bases not matched to a gene; V was cut back by 4 bases and J by 7 bases. Written as DNA, the CDR3 is TGTGCCAGCAGTGTAGCGGGAGGGCCAAATGAGCAGTTCTTC. This gives the protein CASSVAGGPNEQFF.

The gene calls are TRBV25-1 and TRBJ2-7; D perhaps matches TRBD2 (6 bases). The CDR3 covers 13 residues. From germline, CDR1 is MGHDK and CDR2 SYGVNS. Trimming took 2 bases from V and 3 from J, leaving 8 bases between them. CDR3 sequence: CASSEGGYYEQYF. The DNA of the CDR3 is TGTGCCAGCAGTGAAGGAGGGTACTACGAGCAGTACTTC.

The gene calls are TRBV5-1 and TRBJ2-3; 10 bases align to TRBD2. Germline lookup yields CDR1 SGHRS and CDR2 YFSETQ. The CDR3 contains 20 residues. The V gene end was trimmed by 2 bases and the J gene end by 3 bases; junction bases not matched to a gene: 18. The CDR3 bases are TGCGCCAGCAGCTTTCCCTCCTACCCTAGCGGGAGAATGGCTACAGATACGCAGTATTTT. It translates to CASSFPSYPSGRMATDTQYF. Supplemented by reference TRBV5-1 and TRBJ2-3, the full variable domain reads KAGVTQTPRYLIKTRGQQVTLSCSPISGHRSVSWYQQTPGQGLQFLFEYFSETQRNKGNFPGRFSGRQFSNSRSEMNVSTLELGDSALYLCASSFPSYPSGRMATDTQYFGPGTRLTVL.

This clonotype was counted between two and nine times. The gene calls are TRBV15 and TRBJ1-6; 9 bases agree with TRBD1. This CDR3 is 14 amino acids long. Looked up from germline, CDR1 is LNHNV and CDR2 is YYDKDF (reference sequence). V shed 9 bases, J shed 8 bases, and the junction held 8 bases outside the gene matches. CDR3 nucleotides: TGTGCCACGAAACAGGGGGCGCGGGATTCACCCCTCCACTTT. Translating gives CATKQGARDSPLHF.

The genes are TRBV6-5 and TRBJ2-1; possibly TRBD2 for D (6 bases). The CDR3 has 16 residues. Germline V gene lookup returns CDR1 MNHEY and CDR2 SVGAGI. With 0 bases removed from V and 6 bases from J, the gap between germline ends came to 15 bases. This chain's CDR3 is CASSYSTGRGINEQFF. In nucleotides, the CDR3 is TGTGCCAGCAGTTACTCGACCGGGAGAGGTATCAATGAGCAGTTCTTC.

The table lists this clonotype with a few counts. The chain links TRBV2 to TRBJ2-6; the match to TRBD2 covers 11 bases. The V gene's germline CDR1 is SNHLY and CDR2 FYNNEI. The CDR3 covers 18 residues. The V gene end was trimmed by 2 bases and the J gene end by 0 bases; junction bases not matched to a gene: 3. The CDR3 sequence: CASSELAGGSSGANVLTF. The CDR3 DNA reads as TGTGCCAGCAGTGAATTAGCGGGAGGGAGCTCTGGGGCCAACGTCCTGACTTTC.

This clonotype appeared a few times. In DNA form, the CDR3 reads TGTGCCAGCAGCCAAAGGACAGGACTCGTCGGCGGGGAGCTGTTTTTT. The encoded protein is CASSQRTGLVGGELFF. The rearrangement links TRBV3-1 to TRBJ2-2; 7 bases are a match to TRBD1. Germline CDR1 reads LGHDT; CDR2 reads YNNKEL (reference sequence). This CDR3 is built from 16 residues. The V gene end was trimmed by 2 bases and the J gene end by 7 bases; junction bases not matched to a gene: 10.

In this sample, this clonotype turned up a few times. This chain connects TRBV29-1 to TRBJ2-7; no firm D call. CDR1 and CDR2 from the germline V gene are SQVTM and ANQGSEA. V was shortened by 2 bases and J by 5 bases, with 7 bases between the two germline ends. The CDR3 spans 11 residues. For the CDR3, the DNA is TGCAGCGTTGAACATAGGAACGAGCAGTACTTC. Protein: CSVEHRNEQYF.

This chain links TRBV6-5 with TRBJ2-7; tentatively, D is TRBD1 (6 bases). V gave up 10 bases and J gave up 3 bases, with 19 bases separating them. This CDR3 comprises 14 residues. CDR1 and CDR2 from the germline V gene are MNHEY and SVGAGI. The CDR3 DNA sequence: TGTGCCAACAGACCGGGACACGGGATCTACGAGCAGTACTTC. Encoded protein: CANRPGHGIYEQYF.

V is TRBV7-9 and J is TRBJ1-2, with 7 bases identical to TRBD1. Germline V gene lookup returns CDR1 SEHNR and CDR2 FQNEAQ (reference sequence). V dropped 6 bases and J dropped 2; count of bases not matched to a gene: 6. The CDR3 sequence is 14 residues long. CDR3 sequence reads: CASRARGTNYGYTF. The CDR3 region has the DNA TGTGCCAGCAGGGCCAGGGGGACGAACTATGGCTACACCTTC.